Below, 24 T cell receptor beta chains from the same sample are listed, as sequenced in a study of shared clonotypes between healthy human individuals. Clones were sequenced by immunoSEQ multiplex PCR, and TCRdb holds only the in-frame ones, with some missing. Of 650,000 to 700,000 clones in the sample, about 90% are singletons; the top ten hold about 34%. Sequenced input: memory CD8+ T cells from PBMCs. Stated subset: CD45RO+ cells pooled with CCR7-negative TemRA cells. The receptors stem from a man younger than 30 in good health. Some clones in this sample may be carry-over from other donors' samples.

The sample holds many counts of this clone. The chain recombines TRBV7-8 with TRBJ1-2, with TRBD1 identical over 7 bases. The CDR3 length is 13 residues. CDR1 and CDR2 from the germline V gene are SGHVS and FQNEAQ. V lost 5 bases to trimming and J lost 6 bases; unmatched junction nucleotides: 6. The CDR3 sequence: CASSLGTVNGYTF. In DNA, the CDR3 is TGTGCCAGCAGCCTCGGGACAGTAAATGGCTACACCTTC.

J is TRBJ2-1 and V is TRBV7-2; D ambiguous. V gave up 5 bases and J gave up 7 bases, with 18 bases separating them. Germline V gene lookup returns CDR1 SGHTA and CDR2 FQGNSA. There are 15 residues in the CDR3. The CDR3 DNA is TGTGCCAGCAGCCCTGGGCACGTTCCCTGGAATGAGCAGTTCTTC. Encoded protein: CASSPGHVPWNEQFF.

J is TRBJ2-7 and V is TRBV27, with D unresolved. V was clipped by 0 bases and J by 3 bases, with 15 bases between them. CDR1 and CDR2 (germline): MNHEY, SMNVEV (reference sequence). The CDR3 sequence is 16 residues long. The CDR3 is CASSLSPYNLLYEQYF. The DNA for the CDR3 is TGTGCCAGCAGTTTATCACCATACAACTTACTCTACGAGCAGTACTTC.

V gene TRBV6-4 combines with J gene TRBJ2-7, with TRBD2 matching 9 bases. The germline V gene encodes CDR1 MRHNA and CDR2 SNTAGT. This CDR3 has 15 residues. Germline trimming cut 0 bases from V and 2 bases from J; bases unmatched to any gene: 2. In DNA form, the CDR3 reads TGTGCCAGCAGTGACTCGCAGCGGGAGGCCTACGAGCAGTACTTC. Protein: CASSDSQREAYEQYF.

This clone turned up a few times. The chain couples TRBV12-5 to TRBJ2-2; 8 bases are shared with TRBD1. J lost 9 bases, V lost 1 base, and 1 base had no gene match. Germline CDR1 is LGHNT and CDR2 is FRNRAP. The CDR3 length is 13 residues. CDR3 sequence reads: CASGLAGGRELFF. The CDR3 DNA sequence: TGTGCTAGTGGTTTGGCAGGGGGCCGGGAGCTGTTTTTT.

Many counts were recorded for this clone. The chain combines TRBV2 with TRBJ2-5; 7 bases match TRBD2. The CDR3 is made up of 15 amino acids. The V segment lost 1 base and the J segment 4 bases; nucleotides outside the gene matches: 6. Germline loops: CDR1 SNHLY, CDR2 FYNNEI. The CDR3 loop is CASSEGGSRSETQYF. The CDR3 DNA sequence: TGTGCCAGCAGTGAAGGCGGGAGCAGATCAGAGACCCAGTACTTC.

In this sample, this clone turned up once. This chain connects TRBV28 to TRBJ2-1; TRBD2 matches 10 bases. This CDR3 is built from 14 residues. Germline assignment: CDR1 MDHEN and CDR2 SYDVKM. With 5 bases clipped from V and 9 bases from J, the junction kept 7 bases outside the gene matches. The CDR3 coding sequence is TGTGCCAGCAGTGTGAGCGGGAGGGAGAGTGAGCAGTTCTTC. Translated, it gives CASSVSGRESEQFF.

This chain joins TRBV6-5 and TRBJ2-1; D not certain. V was clipped by 8 bases and J by 10 bases, with 9 bases between them. Germline V gene sequence: CDR1 MNHEY, CDR2 SVGAGI. CDR3 length: 10 residues. The CDR3 bases are TGTGCCAGCGGCGCTGGGGAGCAGTTCTTC. Its protein product is CASGAGEQFF.

The sample holds one count of this clone. The chain carries TRBV5-1 and TRBJ2-1, with D tentatively TRBD1 (6 bases). The V gene's germline CDR1 is SGHRS and CDR2 YFSETQ. This CDR3 comprises 13 residues. V shed 4 bases and J shed 9 bases, with 14 bases lying between them. CDR3 protein: CASSLLGAVEQFF. DNA for the CDR3: TGCGCCAGCAGCCTCCTGGGGGCAGTTGAGCAGTTCTTC.

The CDR3 loop reads CASSQDYSNTGELFF. The CDR3 nucleotides read TGCGCCAGCAGCCAAGATTACAGCAACACCGGGGAGCTGTTTTTT. The rearrangement uses TRBV4-3 and TRBJ2-2; no clear D. Trimming took off 0 bases at V and 2 bases at J, with 7 bases between the two ends. Germline V gene sequence: CDR1 LGHNA, CDR2 YSLEER. The CDR3 totals 15 residues.

The genes are TRBV29-1 and TRBJ1-1; D not certain. Germline CDR1 is SQVTM and CDR2 is ANQGSEA. The CDR3 consists of 12 residues. The V end lost 5 bases, the J end lost 8 bases, and 15 bases lay between the germline ends. The CDR3 DNA reads TGCAGCGTTTTTGGAGGGATTCGCGAAGCTTTCTTT. Its protein is CSVFGGIREAFF.

The chain combines TRBV7-3 with TRBJ2-3; tentative D call: TRBD1 (6 bases). Trimming left V 2 bases short and J 3 bases short, with 12 bases between. Germline V gives CDR1 SGHTA, CDR2 FQGTGA. The CDR3 is made up of 15 amino acids. CDR3 sequence reads: CASSLGQGTTDTQYF. The DNA for the CDR3 is TGTGCCAGCAGCTTAGGGCAGGGGACAACAGATACGCAGTATTTT.

This sequence joins TRBV6-1 and TRBJ2-7; 7 nucleotides line up with TRBD2. Germline lookup yields CDR1 MNHNS and CDR2 SASEGT. The CDR3 runs 15 residues. J was trimmed by 4 bases and V by 6 bases; bases with no gene match: 12. CDR3 nucleotide sequence: TGTGCCAGCAGCGGGCGTAGGACTAGGGCATACGAGCAGTACTTC. It yields the protein CASSGRRTRAYEQYF.

The CDR3 loop is CASSPRRDVYEQYF. The CDR3 coding sequence is TGTGCCAGCAGCCCCCGCCGGGATGTCTACGAGCAGTACTTC. The J gene is TRBJ2-7, the V gene TRBV9; D is perhaps TRBD2 (5 bases). The CDR3 is 14 amino acids. Trimming shortened V by 4 bases and J by 3 bases, and 14 bases separated the two germline ends. Germline CDR1 is SGDLS and CDR2 is YYNGEE.

This chain connects TRBV7-2 to TRBJ2-7, with D perhaps TRBD1 (6 bases). The CDR3 length is 14 residues. V was clipped by 3 bases and J by 0 bases, with 9 bases between them. CDR1 is SGHTA, CDR2 FQGNSA, per germline. The CDR3 loop reads CASSLGASSYEQYF. In DNA form, the CDR3 reads TGTGCCAGCAGCTTGGGGGCGAGCTCCTACGAGCAGTACTTC.

The chain joins TRBV27 to TRBJ2-7, with D unclear. Germline V gene data show CDR1 as MNHEY and CDR2 as SMNVEV (reference sequence). V was clipped by 6 bases and J by 2 bases, with 20 bases between them. The CDR3 contains 16 residues. For the CDR3, the DNA is TGTGCCAGCAGCCCTATTACCTTGGACGGAGCCTACGAGCAGTACTTC. Encoded protein: CASSPITLDGAYEQYF.

The chain couples TRBV9 to TRBJ1-4; perhaps TRBD1 as D (5 bases). Germline assignment: CDR1 SGDLS and CDR2 YYNGEE. The V end lost 4 bases, the J end lost 4 bases, and 14 bases lay between the germline ends. The length of the CDR3 is 15 residues. The CDR3: CASSMTGGVNEKLFF. The CDR3, as DNA: TGTGCCAGCAGCATGACCGGGGGAGTTAATGAAAAACTGTTTTTT.

The V gene is TRBV9, the J gene TRBJ2-1, with TRBD2 matching over 8 bases. Germline values: CDR1 SGDLS, CDR2 YYNGEE. This CDR3 spans 15 amino acids. V was clipped by 4 bases and J by 7 bases; unmatched bases: 10. CDR3 DNA sequence: TGTGCCAGCAGCCCGGGGGGGGCTGGAAGGAATGAGCAGTTCTTC. Its translation: CASSPGGAGRNEQFF.

The chain combines TRBV11-2 with TRBJ2-3; a weak D match, TRBD2 (6 bases). The germline V gene has CDR1 SGHAT and CDR2 FQNNGV. Trimming stripped 1 base from V and 2 bases from J, with 10 bases between. This CDR3 has 15 amino acids. CDR3 protein: CASSLGGGITDTQYF. The CDR3 DNA reads as TGTGCCAGCAGCTTAGGGGGAGGAATCACAGATACGCAGTATTTT.

This clone was seen a single time. This sequence joins TRBV9 and TRBJ2-7, with 8 positions matching TRBD2. Per germline, CDR1 SGDLS and CDR2 YYNGEE. V lost 3 bases to trimming and J lost 0 bases; unmatched junction nucleotides: 8. The CDR3 is 16 residues long. This CDR3 is CASSGSVAGPSYEQYF. CDR3 nucleotide sequence: TGTGCCAGCAGCGGGTCAGTAGCGGGACCCTCCTACGAGCAGTACTTC.

The chain combines TRBV7-3 with TRBJ1-2; tentatively, D is TRBD1 (5 bases). V gave up 5 bases and J gave up 0 bases, with 13 bases separating them. The V gene's germline CDR1 is SGHTA and CDR2 FQGTGA. The CDR3 runs to 15 residues. This CDR3 is CASSPGGRSNYGYTF. CDR3 nucleotides: TGTGCCAGCAGCCCCGGGGGACGGTCTAACTATGGCTACACCTTC.

A word on this clone: This specimen includes other DNA sequences encoding the same CDR3. The chain employs TRBV27 and TRBJ1-5; 7 bases align to TRBD1. Germline trimming cut 5 bases from V and 2 bases from J; bases unmatched to any gene: 3. Germline CDR1 MNHEY, CDR2 SMNVEV (reference sequence). There are 14 residues in the CDR3. CDR3 amino acids: CASSPGGGNQPQHF. The CDR3 DNA follows: TGTGCCAGCAGTCCAGGGGGTGGCAATCAGCCCCAGCATTTT.

The CDR3 sequence: CASNLLYEQYF. The CDR3 DNA sequence: TGTGCCAGCAACCTCCTCTACGAGCAGTACTTC. The rearrangement links TRBV6-1 to TRBJ2-7; no firm D call. V shed 7 bases and J shed 3 bases, with 7 bases lying between them. Per germline, CDR1 MNHNS and CDR2 SASEGT. This CDR3 comprises 11 residues.

This chain links TRBV15 with TRBJ1-2; a weak D match, TRBD1 (5 bases). V was shortened by 0 bases and J by 5 bases, with 16 bases between the two germline ends. This CDR3 has 16 residues. The germline gives CDR1 LNHNV, CDR2 YYDKDF (reference sequence). The CDR3 spells CATSRDRGQGLYGYTF. As DNA, the CDR3 is TGTGCCACCAGCAGAGATAGGGGTCAAGGCCTATATGGCTACACCTTC.